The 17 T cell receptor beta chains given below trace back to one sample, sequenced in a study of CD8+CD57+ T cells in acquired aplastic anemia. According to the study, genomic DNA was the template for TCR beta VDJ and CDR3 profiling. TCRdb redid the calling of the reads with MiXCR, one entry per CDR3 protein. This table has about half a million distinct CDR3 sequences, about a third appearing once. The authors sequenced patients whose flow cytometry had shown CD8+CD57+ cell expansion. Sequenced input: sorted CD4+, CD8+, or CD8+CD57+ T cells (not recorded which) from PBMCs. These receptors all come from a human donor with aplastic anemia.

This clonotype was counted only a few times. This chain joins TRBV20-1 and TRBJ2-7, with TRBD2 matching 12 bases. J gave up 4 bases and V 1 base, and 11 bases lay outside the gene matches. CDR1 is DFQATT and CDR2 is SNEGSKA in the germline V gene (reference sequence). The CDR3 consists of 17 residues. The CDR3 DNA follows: TGCAGTGCTAGAGTAGCTAGCGGGAGGGCCCTCTCGTACGAGCAGTACTTC. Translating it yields CSARVASGRALSYEQYF.

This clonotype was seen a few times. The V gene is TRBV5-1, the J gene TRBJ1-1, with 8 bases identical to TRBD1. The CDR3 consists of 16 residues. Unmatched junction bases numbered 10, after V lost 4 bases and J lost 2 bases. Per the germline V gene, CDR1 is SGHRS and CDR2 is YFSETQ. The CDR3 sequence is CASSLGTGITNTEAFF. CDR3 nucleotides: TGCGCCAGCAGCCTTGGGACAGGTATTACTAACACTGAAGCTTTCTTT.

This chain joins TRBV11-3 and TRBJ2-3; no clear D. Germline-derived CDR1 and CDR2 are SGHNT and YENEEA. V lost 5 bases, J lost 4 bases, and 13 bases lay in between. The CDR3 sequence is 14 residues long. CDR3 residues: CASSPNLAPDTQYF. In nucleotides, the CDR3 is TGTGCCAGCAGCCCGAATTTAGCCCCAGATACGCAGTATTTT.

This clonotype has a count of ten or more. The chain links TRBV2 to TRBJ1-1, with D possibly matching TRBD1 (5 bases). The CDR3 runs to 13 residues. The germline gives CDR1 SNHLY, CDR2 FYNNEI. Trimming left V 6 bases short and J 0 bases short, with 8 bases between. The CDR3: CASRLGLNTEAFF. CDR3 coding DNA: TGTGCCAGCAGGTTGGGACTGAACACTGAAGCTTTCTTT.

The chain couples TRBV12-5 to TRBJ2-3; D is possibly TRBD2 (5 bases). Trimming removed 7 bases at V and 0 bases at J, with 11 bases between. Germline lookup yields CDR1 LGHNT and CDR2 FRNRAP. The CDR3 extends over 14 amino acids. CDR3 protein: CASALTTSTDTQYF. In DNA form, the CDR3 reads TGTGCTAGTGCGTTGACTACTAGCACAGATACGCAGTATTTT.

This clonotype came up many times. The CDR3 coding sequence is TGTGCCAGTAGGCAGGGGGTGGTGAACACTGAAGCTTTCTTT. Amino acid sequence: CASRQGVVNTEAFF. V is TRBV19 and J is TRBJ1-1, with 7 bases that match TRBD1. Germline CDR1 is LNHDA and CDR2 is SQIVND (reference sequence). After removal of 6 bases from V and 0 bases from J, the junction contained 4 bases not matched to a gene. The CDR3 sequence is 14 residues long. Supplemented by reference TRBV19 and TRBJ1-1, the full variable domain reads DGGITQSPKYLFRKEGQNVTLSCEQNLNHDAMYWYRQDPGQGLRLIYYSQIVNDFQKGDIAEGYSVSREKKESFPLTVTSAQKNPTAFYLCASRQGVVNTEAFFGQGTRLTVV.

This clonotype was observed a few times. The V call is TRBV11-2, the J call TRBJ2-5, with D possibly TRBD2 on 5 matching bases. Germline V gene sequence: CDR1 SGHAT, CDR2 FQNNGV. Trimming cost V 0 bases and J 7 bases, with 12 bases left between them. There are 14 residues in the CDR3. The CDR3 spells CASSLEVSDGTQYF. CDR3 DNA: TGTGCCAGCAGCTTAGAGGTTAGCGACGGGACCCAGTACTTC. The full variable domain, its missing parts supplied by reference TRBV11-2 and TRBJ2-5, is EAGVAQSPRYKIIEKRQSVAFWCNPISGHATLYWYQQILGQGPKLLIQFQNNGVVDDSQLPKDRFSAERLKGVDSTLKIQPAKLEDSAVYLCASSLEVSDGTQYFGPGTRLLVL.

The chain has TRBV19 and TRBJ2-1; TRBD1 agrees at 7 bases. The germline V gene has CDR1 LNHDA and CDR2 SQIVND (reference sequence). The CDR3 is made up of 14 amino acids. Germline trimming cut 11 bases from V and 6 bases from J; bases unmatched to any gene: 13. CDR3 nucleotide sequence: TGTGCCTGTGCGACAGGGTTTCTAATCAATGAGCAGTTCTTC. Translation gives CACATGFLINEQFF.

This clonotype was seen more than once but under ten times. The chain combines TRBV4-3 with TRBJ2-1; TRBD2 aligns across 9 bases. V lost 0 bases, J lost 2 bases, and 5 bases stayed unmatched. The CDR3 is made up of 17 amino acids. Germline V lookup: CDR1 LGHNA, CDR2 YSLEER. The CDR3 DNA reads TGCGCCAGCAGCCAAGAGGCCCTAGCGGGGACCTACAATGAGCAGTTCTTC. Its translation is CASSQEALAGTYNEQFF.

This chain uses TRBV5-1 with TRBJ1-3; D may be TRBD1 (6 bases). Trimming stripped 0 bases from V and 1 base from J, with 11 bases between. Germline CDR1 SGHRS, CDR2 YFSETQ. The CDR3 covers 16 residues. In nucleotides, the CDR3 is TGCGCCAGCAGCTTGGTTCCAGGGGCGTCTGGAAACACCATATATTTT. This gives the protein CASSLVPGASGNTIYF.

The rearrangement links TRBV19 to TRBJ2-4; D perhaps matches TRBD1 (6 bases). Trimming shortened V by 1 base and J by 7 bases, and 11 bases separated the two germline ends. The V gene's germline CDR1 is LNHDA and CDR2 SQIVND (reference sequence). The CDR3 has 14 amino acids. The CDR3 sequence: CASSIARTDNIQYF. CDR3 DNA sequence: TGTGCCAGTAGTATAGCCCGGACAGACAACATTCAGTACTTC.

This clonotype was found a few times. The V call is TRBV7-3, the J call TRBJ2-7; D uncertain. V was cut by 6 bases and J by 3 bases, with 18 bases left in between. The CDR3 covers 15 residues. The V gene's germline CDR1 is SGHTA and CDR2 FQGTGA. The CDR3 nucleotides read TGTGCCAGCAGTTACTCTTCGGGTACACGCTACGAGCAGTACTTC. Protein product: CASSYSSGTRYEQYF.

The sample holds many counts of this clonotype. CDR3 nucleotides: TGTGCCATCAGTGAGTCGAGCCAAGAGATCACCGGGGAGCTGTTTTTT. It encodes CAISESSQEITGELFF. The chain employs TRBV10-3 and TRBJ2-2; D is uncertain. With 0 bases removed from V and 4 bases from J, the gap between germline ends came to 12 bases. The CDR3 consists of 16 residues. Germline V gene sequence: CDR1 ENHRY, CDR2 SYGVKD.

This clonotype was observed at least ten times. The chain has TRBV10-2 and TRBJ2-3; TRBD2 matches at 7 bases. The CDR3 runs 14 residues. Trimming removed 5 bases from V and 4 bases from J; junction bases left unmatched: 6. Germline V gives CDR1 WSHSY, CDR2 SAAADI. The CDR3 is CASSRQRGADTQYF. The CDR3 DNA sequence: TGCGCCAGCAGTAGGCAGCGGGGAGCAGATACGCAGTATTTT.

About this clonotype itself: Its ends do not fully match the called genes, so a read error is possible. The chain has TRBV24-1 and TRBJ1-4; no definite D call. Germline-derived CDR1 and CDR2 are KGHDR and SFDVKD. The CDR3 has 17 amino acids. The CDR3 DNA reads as TGTGCCAGCAGTTCCCAAAGGGTCGCAGCAACTAATGAAAAACTGTTTTTT. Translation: CASSSQRVAATNEKLFF.

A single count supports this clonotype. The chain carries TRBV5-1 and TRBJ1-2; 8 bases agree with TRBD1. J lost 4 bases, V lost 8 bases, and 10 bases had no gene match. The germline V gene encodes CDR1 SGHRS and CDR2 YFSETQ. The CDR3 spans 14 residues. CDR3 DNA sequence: TGCGCCAGTCAAGCTGGACAGGGTACCTATGGCTACACCTTC. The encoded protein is CASQAGQGTYGYTF.

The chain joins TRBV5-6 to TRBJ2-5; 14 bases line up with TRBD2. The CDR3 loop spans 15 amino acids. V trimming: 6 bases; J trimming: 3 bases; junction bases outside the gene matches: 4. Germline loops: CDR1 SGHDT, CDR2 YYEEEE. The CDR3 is CASTLGLAGEETQYF. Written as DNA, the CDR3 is TGTGCCAGCACCCTGGGACTAGCGGGGGAAGAGACCCAGTACTTC.